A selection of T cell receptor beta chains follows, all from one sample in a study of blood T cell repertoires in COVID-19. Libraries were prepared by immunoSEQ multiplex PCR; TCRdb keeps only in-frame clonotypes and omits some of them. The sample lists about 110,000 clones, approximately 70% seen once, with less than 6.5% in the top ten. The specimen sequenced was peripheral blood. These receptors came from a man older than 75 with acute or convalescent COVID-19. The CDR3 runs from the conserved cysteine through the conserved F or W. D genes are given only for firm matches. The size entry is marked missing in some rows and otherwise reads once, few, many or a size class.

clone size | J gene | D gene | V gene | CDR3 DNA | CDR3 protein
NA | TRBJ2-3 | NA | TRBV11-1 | TGTGCCAGCAGCTTACGGAGTAGCTCTAGCACAGATACGCAGTATTTT | CASSLRSSSSTDTQYF
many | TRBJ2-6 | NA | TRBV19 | TGTGCCAGTAGTAAGCAGGGGTCTGGGGCCAACGTCCTGACTTTC | CASSKQGSGANVLTF
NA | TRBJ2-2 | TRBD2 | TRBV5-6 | TGTGCCAGCAGCGGCGGGAGAGAAAACACCGGGGAGCTGTTTTTT | CASSGGRENTGELFF
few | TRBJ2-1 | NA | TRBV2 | TGTGCCAGTGAAGCAGGGGCGGTAGGTGAGCAGTTCTTC | CASEAGAVGEQFF
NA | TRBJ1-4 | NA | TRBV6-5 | TGTGCCAGCAGTCCGCAGGGGACCGGAACTGAAAAACTGTTTTTT | CASSPQGTGTEKLFF
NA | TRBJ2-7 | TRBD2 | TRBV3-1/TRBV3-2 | TGTGCCAGCAGCCAAGATACGGCTAGCGGGAGGGCTGATTACGAGCAGTACTTC | CASSQDTASGRADYEQYF
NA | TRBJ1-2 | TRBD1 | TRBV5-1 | TGCGCCAGCAGCCAGACAGGGGAATATGGCTACACCTTC | CASSQTGEYGYTF
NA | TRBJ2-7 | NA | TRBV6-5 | TGTGCCAGCAGTTACAGACAGCCCTCCTACGAGCAGTACTTC | CASSYRQPSYEQYF
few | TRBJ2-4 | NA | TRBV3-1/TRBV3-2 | TGTGCCAGCAGCCAAAGGTGGGCAAACATTCAGTACTTC | CASSQRWANIQYF
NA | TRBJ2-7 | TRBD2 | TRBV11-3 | TGTGCCAGCAGCAGAGATCCCGGACTAGAGGCCGAGCAGTACTTC | CASSRDPGLEAEQYF
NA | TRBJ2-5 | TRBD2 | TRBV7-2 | TGTGCCTCGAAAAACGGCGGGAGAGGAGTAGAGACCCAGTACTTC | CASKNGGRGVETQYF
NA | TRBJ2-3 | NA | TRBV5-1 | TGCGCCAGCCCCTTGAAAAGGGCCGCGTGGTCCCCGGGGGCGCAGTATTTT | CASPLKRAAWSPGAQYF
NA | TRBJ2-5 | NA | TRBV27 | TGTGCCAGCAGTTGGTCAGGGGACGGGACCCAGTACTTC | CASSWSGDGTQYF
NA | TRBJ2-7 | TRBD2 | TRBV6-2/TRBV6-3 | TGTGCCAGCAGTTACTCGTGGGGGGGAGACTACGAGCAGTACTTC | CASSYSWGGDYEQYF
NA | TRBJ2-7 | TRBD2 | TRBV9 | TGTGCCAGCAGCGTCGGGACTATGGGGGAGCAGTACTTC | CASSVGTMGEQYF
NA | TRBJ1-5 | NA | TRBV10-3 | TGTGCCATCAGTGAGCCCCCAGGGCCCCAGCATTTT | CAISEPPGPQHF